These 8 T cell receptor beta chains were all obtained from the same sample, sequenced in a study of CD4+ T cells in melanoma. Sequencing was performed with immunoSEQ multiplex PCR; in TCRdb, only in-frame clones are kept and a portion is missing. In the table there are about 140,000 clones, 85% to 95% of which are singletons. The receptor set was obtained from a human donor with melanoma.

This clone appeared a single time. The chain couples TRBV10-1 to TRBJ1-1, with D maybe TRBD1 (6 bases). The CDR3 spans 15 residues. Germline CDR1 is WNHNN and CDR2 is SYGVQD (reference sequence). V lost 4 bases to trimming and J lost 0 bases, with 12 bases between them. The DNA for the CDR3 is TGCGCCAGCAGTGTGGAGGGGGGCCTGAACACTGAAGCTTTCTTT. This sequence encodes CASSVEGGLNTEAFF.

The chain couples TRBV7-3 to TRBJ2-1, with TRBD2 matching over 8 bases. The CDR3 length is 15 residues. The J segment lost 3 bases and the V segment lost 4 bases, leaving 5 bases of the junction unmatched. CDR1 is SGHTA, CDR2 FQGTGA, per germline. CDR3 in DNA: TGTGCCAGCAGCTCGTCCAGCGGGGGCTACAATGAGCAGTTCTTC. Its translation: CASSSSSGGYNEQFF. Filled out from reference TRBV7-3 and TRBJ2-1, the complete variable domain reads GAGVSQTPSNKVTEKGKYVELRCDPISGHTALYWYRQSLGQGPEFLIYFQGTGAADDSGLPNDRFFAVRPEGSVSTLKIQRTERGDSAVYLCASSSSSGGYNEQFFGPGTRLTVL.

The chain couples TRBV6-6 to TRBJ2-1; D not certain. The CDR3 has 13 residues. From germline, CDR1 is MNHNY and CDR2 SVGAGI (reference sequence). V was pared by 7 bases and J by 0 bases, with 7 bases between. The CDR3 DNA reads as TGTGCCAGCAAATCCCGCTCCTACAATGAGCAGTTCTTC. It encodes CASKSRSYNEQFF.

CDR3 in DNA: TGTGCCAGCAGTGATCTGGGAATTAATTCACCCCTCCACTTT. It codes for CASSDLGINSPLHF. The chain recombines TRBV6-1 with TRBJ1-6; no reliable D call. The CDR3 consists of 14 residues. V lost 3 bases and J lost 6, with 9 bases in between. Per germline, CDR1 MNHNS and CDR2 SASEGT.

The rearrangement links TRBV15 to TRBJ1-1; D ambiguous. Germline V CDR1 and CDR2: LNHNV, YYDKDF (reference sequence). V lost 2 bases to trimming and J lost 4 bases, with 14 bases between them. CDR3 size: 15 residues. CDR3: CATSRRYPGFTEAFF. DNA for the CDR3: TGTGCCACCAGCAGAAGATACCCTGGGTTCACTGAAGCTTTCTTT.

The rearrangement uses TRBV18 and TRBJ1-1; D uncertain. Germline-derived CDR1 and CDR2 are KGHSH and LQKENI. Trimming took off 2 bases at V and 3 bases at J, with 10 bases between the two ends. CDR3 length: 14 amino acids. The CDR3 protein is CASSPGRQDTEAFF. CDR3 DNA sequence: TGTGCCAGCTCACCAGGGCGGCAGGACACTGAAGCTTTCTTT.

The genes are TRBV7-9 and TRBJ2-1; D ambiguous. CDR3 length: 14 residues. CDR1 and CDR2 from the germline V gene are SEHNR and FQNEAQ (reference sequence). V was clipped by 8 bases and J by 5 bases, with 16 bases between them. The CDR3 region has the DNA TGTGCCAGCTCCACAAAGTTGACACACAATGAGCAGTTCTTC. Translated: CASSTKLTHNEQFF.

CDR3 sequence (DNA): TGTGCCTGGAGGGAATCCCACAGGGTCAGAGCAACTAATGAAAAACTGTTTTTT. It specifies CAWRESHRVRATNEKLFF. The gene calls are TRBV30 and TRBJ1-4; possibly TRBD1 for D (6 bases). Looked up from germline, CDR1 is GTSNPN and CDR2 is SVGIG (reference sequence). V gave up 3 bases and J gave up 0 bases, with 20 bases separating them. This CDR3 region has 18 residues.